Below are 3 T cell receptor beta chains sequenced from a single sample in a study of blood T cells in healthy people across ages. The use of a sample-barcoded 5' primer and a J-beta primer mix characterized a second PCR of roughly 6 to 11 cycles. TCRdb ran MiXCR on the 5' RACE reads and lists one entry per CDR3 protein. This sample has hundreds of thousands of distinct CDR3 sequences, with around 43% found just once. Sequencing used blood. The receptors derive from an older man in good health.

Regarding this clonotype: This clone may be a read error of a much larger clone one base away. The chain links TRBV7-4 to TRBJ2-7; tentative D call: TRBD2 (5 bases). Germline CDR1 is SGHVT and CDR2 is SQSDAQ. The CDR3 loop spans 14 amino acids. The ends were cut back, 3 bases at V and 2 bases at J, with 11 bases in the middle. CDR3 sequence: CASSLVTKTYEQYF. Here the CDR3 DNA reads TGTGCCAGCAGCTTGGTGACTAAAACCTACGAGCAGTACTTC.

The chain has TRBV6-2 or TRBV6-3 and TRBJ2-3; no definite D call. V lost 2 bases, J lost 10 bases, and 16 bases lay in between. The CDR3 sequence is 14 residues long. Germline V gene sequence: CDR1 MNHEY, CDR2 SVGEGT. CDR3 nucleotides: TGTGCCAGCAGTTACCCCAACTCCTTTGAGGCGCAGTATTTT. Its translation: CASSYPNSFEAQYF.

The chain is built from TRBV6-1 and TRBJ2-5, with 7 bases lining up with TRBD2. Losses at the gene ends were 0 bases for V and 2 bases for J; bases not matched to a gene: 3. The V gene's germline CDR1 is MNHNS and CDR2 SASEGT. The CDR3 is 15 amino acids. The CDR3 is CASSEALAVQETQYF. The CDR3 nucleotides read TGTGCCAGCAGTGAAGCCCTAGCGGTTCAAGAGACCCAGTACTTC.